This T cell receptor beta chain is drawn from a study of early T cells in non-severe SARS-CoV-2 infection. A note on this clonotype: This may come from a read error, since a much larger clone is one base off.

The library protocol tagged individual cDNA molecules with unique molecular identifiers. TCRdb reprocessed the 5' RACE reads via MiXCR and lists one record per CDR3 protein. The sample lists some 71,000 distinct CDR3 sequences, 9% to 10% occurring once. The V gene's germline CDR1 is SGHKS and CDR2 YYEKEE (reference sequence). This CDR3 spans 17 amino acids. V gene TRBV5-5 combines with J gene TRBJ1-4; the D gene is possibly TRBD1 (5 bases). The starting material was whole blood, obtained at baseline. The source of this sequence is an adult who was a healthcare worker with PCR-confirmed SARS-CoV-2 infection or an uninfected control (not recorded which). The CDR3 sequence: CVSSLRGDDRLNEKLFF. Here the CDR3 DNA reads TGTGTCAGCAGCTTGCGCGGGGATGACAGACTTAATGAAAAACTGTTTTTT. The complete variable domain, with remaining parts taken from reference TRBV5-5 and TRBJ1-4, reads DAGVTQSPTHLIKTRGQQVTLRCSPISGHKSVSWYQQVLGQGPQFIFQYYEKEERGRGNFPDRFSARQFPNYSSELNVNALLLGDSALYLCVSSLRGDDRLNEKLFFGSGTQLSVL.